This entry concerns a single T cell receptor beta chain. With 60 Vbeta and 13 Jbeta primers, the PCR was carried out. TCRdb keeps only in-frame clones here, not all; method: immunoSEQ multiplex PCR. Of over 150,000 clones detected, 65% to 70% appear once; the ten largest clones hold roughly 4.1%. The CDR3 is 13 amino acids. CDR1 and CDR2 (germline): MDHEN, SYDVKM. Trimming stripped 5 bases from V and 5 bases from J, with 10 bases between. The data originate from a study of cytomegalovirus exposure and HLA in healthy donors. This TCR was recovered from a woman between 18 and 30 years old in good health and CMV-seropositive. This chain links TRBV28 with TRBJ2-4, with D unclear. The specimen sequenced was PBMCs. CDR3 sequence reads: CASSLISENIQYF. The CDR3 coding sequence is TGTGCCAGCAGTCTAATTTCCGAAAACATTCAGTACTTC.